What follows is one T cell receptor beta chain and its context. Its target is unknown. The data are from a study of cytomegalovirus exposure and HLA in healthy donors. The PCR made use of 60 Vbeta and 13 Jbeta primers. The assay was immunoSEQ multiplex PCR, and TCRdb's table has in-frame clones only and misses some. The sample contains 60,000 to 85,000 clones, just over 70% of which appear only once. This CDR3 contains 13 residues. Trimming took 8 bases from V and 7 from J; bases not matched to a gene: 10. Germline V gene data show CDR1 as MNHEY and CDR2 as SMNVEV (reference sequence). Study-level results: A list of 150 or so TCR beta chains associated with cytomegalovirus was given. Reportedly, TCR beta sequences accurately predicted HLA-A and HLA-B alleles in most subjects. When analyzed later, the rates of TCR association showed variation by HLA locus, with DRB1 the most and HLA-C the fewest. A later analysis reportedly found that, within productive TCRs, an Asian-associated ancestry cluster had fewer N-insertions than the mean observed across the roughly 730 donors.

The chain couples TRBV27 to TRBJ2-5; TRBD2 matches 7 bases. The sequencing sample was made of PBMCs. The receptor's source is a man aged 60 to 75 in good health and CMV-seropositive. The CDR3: CASSREGRGTQYF. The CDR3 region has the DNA TGTGCCAGCTCGAGGGAGGGGCGAGGGACCCAGTACTTC.